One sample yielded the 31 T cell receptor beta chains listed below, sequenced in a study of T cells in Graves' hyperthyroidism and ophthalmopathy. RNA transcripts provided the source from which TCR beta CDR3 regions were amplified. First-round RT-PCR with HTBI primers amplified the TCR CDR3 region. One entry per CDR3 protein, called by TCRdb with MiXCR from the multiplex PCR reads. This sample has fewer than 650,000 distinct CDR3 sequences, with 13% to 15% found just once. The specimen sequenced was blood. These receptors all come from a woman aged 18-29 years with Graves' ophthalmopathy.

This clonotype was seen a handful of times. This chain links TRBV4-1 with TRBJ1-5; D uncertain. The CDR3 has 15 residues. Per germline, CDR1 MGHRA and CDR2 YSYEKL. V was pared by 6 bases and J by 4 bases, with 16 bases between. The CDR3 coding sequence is TGCGCCAGCAGGCAGCCGGACGAACCTAATCAGCCCCAGCATTTT. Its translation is CASRQPDEPNQPQHF.

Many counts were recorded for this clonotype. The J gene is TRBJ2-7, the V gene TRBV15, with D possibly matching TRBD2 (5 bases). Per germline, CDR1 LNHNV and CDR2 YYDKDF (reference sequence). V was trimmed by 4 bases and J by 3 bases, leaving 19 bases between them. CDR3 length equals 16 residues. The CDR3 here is CATSNIRDSDFYEQYF. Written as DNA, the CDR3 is TGTGCCACCAGCAATATCCGGGATTCCGATTTCTACGAGCAGTACTTC.

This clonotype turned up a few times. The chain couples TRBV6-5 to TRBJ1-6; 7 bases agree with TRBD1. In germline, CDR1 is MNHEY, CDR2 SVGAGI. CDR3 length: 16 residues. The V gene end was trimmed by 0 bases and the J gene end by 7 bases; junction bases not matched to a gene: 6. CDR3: CASSYSEGAENSPLHF. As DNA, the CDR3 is TGTGCCAGCAGTTACTCCGAGGGGGCTGAAAATTCACCCCTCCACTTT.

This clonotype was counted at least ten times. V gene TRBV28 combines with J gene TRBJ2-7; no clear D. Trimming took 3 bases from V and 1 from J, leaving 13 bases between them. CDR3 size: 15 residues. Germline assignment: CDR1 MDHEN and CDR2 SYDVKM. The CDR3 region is CASSFIATDSYEQYF. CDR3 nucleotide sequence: TGTGCCAGCAGTTTCATTGCGACTGATTCCTACGAGCAGTACTTC.

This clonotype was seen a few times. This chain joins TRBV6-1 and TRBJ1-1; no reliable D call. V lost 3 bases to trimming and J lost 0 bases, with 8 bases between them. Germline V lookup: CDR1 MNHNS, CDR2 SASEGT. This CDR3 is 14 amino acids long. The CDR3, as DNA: TGTGCCAGCAGTGATTTGGGTTTGAACACTGAAGCTTTCTTT. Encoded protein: CASSDLGLNTEAFF.

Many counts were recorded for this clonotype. The CDR3 spells CASSPGTRPSYNEQFF. In DNA, the CDR3 is TGTGCCAGCAGTCCTGGCACTCGGCCATCCTACAATGAGCAGTTCTTC. The gene calls are TRBV9 and TRBJ2-1; no reliable D call. This CDR3 has 16 amino acids. V dropped 5 bases and J dropped 1 base, with 16 bases sitting between them. The germline CDR1 and CDR2 sequences are SGDLS and YYNGEE.

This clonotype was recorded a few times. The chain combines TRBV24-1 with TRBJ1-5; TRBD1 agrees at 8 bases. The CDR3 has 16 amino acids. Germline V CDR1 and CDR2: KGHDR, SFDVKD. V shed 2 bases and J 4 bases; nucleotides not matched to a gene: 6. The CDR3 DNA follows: TGTGCCACCAGTGATTCCCCGACAGGGGAGAATCAGCCCCAGCATTTT. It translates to CATSDSPTGENQPQHF.

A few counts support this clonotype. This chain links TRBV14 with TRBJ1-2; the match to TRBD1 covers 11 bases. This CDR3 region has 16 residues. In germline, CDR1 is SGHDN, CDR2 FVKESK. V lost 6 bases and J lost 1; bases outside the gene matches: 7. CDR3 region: CASSYRDRGFNYGYTF. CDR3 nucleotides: TGTGCCAGCAGTTACCGGGACAGGGGGTTTAACTATGGCTACACCTTC.

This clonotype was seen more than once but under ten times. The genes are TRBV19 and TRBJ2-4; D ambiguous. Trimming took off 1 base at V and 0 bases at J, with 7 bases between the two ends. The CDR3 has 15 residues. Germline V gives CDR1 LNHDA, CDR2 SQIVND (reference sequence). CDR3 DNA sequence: TGTGCCAGTAGTATAGGCGGTGGAGCCAAAAACATTCAGTACTTC. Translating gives CASSIGGGAKNIQYF.

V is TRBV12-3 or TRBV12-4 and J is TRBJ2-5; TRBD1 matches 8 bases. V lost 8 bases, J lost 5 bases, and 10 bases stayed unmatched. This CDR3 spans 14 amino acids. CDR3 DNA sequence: TGTGCCAGCTCGTTCAGGGGGCTCGGTGAGACCCAGTACTTC. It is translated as CASSFRGLGETQYF.

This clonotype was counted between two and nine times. The CDR3 sequence is CSVETGWGGYTF. The CDR3 DNA is TGCAGCGTTGAAACAGGGTGGGGTGGCTACACCTTC. The chain carries TRBV29-1 and TRBJ1-2; D might be TRBD1 (6 bases). Germline V gives CDR1 SQVTM, CDR2 ANQGSEA. With 2 bases removed from V and 7 bases from J, the gap between germline ends came to 11 bases. This CDR3 contains 12 residues.

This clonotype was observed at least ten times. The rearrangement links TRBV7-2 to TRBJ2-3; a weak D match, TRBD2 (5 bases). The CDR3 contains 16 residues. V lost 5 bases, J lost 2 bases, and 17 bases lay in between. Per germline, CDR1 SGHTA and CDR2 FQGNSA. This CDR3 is CASSPKQEVTTDTQYF. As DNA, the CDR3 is TGTGCCAGCAGCCCCAAGCAGGAGGTCACCACAGATACGCAGTATTTT.

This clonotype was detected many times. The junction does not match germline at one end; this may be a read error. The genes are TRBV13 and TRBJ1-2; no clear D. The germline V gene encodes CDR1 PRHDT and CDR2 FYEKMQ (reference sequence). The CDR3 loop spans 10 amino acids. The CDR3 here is CASSLDSLAF. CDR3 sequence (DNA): TGTGCCAGCAGCTTAGACAGCCTCGCCTTC.

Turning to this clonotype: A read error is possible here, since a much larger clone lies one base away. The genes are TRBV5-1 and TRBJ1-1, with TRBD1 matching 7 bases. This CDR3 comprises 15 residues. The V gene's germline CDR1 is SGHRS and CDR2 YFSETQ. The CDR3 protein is CASSIPGGRDTVAFF. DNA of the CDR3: TGCGCCAGCAGCATCCCAGGGGGTCGCGACACTGTAGCTTTCTTT. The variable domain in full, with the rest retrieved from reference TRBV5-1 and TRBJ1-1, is KAGVTQTPRYLIKTRGQQVTLSCSPISGHRSVSWYQQTPGQGLQFLFEYFSETQRNKGNFPGRFSGRQFSNSRSEMNVSTLELGDSALYLCASSIPGGRDTVAFFGQGTRLTVV.

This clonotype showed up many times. CDR3 protein: CASSSHLGGMSEAFF. The CDR3 region has the DNA TGTGCCAGCAGTTCACACCTGGGTGGTATGAGTGAAGCTTTCTTT. This chain connects TRBV12-3 or TRBV12-4 to TRBJ1-1; D ambiguous. There are 15 residues in the CDR3. With 4 bases removed from V and 7 bases from J, the gap between germline ends came to 19 bases.

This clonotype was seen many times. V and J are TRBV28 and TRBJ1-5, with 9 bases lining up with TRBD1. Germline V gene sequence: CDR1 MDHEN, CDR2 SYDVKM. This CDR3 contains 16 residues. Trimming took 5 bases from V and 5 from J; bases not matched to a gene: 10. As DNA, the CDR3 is TGTGCCAGCAGTGACCCCGGGACAGGGAAGCATCAGCCCCAGCATTTT. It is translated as CASSDPGTGKHQPQHF.

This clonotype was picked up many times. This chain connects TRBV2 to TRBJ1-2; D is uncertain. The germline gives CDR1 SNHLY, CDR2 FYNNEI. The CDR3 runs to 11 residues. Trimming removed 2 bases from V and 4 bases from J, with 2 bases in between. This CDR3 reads CASSELYGYTF. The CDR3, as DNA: TGTGCCAGCAGTGAACTCTATGGCTACACCTTC.

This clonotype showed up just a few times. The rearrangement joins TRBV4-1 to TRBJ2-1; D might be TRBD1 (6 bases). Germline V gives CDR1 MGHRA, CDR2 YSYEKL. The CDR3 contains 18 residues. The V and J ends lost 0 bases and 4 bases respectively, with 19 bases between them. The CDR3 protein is CASSQELGDRRLYNEQFF. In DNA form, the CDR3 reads TGCGCCAGCAGCCAAGAGCTTGGAGACAGGAGATTGTACAATGAGCAGTTCTTC.

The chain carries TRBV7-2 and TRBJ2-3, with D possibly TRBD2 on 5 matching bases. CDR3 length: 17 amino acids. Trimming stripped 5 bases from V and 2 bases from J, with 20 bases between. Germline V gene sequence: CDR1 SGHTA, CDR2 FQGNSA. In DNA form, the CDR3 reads TGTGCCAGCAGCCAAGACCGAACGGGGTCACACACAGATACGCAGTATTTT. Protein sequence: CASSQDRTGSHTDTQYF.

CDR3 sequence: CASSSAGTGRGYTF. CDR3 nucleotides: TGTGCCAGCAGTTCTGCCGGGACAGGGAGAGGCTACACCTTC. The chain couples TRBV7-9 to TRBJ1-2; the match to TRBD1 covers 9 bases. CDR3 length equals 14 residues. Trimming removed 6 bases from V and 8 bases from J; junction bases left unmatched: 10. Germline assignment: CDR1 SEHNR and CDR2 FQNEAQ (reference sequence).

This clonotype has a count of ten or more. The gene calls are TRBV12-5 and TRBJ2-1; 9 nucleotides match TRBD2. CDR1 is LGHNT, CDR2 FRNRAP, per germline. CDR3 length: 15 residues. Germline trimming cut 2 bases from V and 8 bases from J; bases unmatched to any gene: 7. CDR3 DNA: TGTGCTAGTGGTTTGAGTGGTAGCGGGAGCTATGAGCAGTTCTTC. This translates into CASGLSGSGSYEQFF.

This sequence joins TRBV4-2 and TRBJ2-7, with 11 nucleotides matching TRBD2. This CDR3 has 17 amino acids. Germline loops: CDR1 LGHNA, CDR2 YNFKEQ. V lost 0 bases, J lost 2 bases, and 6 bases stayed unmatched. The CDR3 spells CASSQDLAGGLPYEQYF. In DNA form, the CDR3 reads TGTGCCAGCAGCCAAGACCTAGCGGGAGGCCTCCCCTACGAGCAGTACTTC.

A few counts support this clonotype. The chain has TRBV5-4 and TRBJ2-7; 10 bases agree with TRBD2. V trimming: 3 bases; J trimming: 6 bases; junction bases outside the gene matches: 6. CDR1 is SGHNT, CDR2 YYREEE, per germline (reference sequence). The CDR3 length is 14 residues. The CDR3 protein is CASSSKVAGGEQYF. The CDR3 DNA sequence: TGTGCCAGCAGCTCCAAGGTAGCGGGAGGCGAGCAGTACTTC.

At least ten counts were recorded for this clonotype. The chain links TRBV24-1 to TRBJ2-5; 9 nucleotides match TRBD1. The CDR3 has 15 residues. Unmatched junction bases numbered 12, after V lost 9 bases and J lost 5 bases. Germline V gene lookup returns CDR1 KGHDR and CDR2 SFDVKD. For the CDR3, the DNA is TGTGCCACCTCATCCGGGACAGGGACGTCGGAGACCCAGTACTTC. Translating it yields CATSSGTGTSETQYF.

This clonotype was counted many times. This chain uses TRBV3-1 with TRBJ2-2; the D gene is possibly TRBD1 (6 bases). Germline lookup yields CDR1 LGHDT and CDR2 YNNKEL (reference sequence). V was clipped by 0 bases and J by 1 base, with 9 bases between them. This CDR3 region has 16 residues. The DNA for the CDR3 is TGTGCCAGCAGCCAAGACAGGGGCCAGAACACCGGGGAGCTGTTTTTT. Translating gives CASSQDRGQNTGELFF.

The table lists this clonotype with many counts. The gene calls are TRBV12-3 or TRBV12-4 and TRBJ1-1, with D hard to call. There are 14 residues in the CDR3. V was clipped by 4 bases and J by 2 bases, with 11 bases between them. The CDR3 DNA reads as TGTGCCAGCAGTTCCTCAGACCGTAACACTGAAGCTTTCTTT. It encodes CASSSSDRNTEAFF.

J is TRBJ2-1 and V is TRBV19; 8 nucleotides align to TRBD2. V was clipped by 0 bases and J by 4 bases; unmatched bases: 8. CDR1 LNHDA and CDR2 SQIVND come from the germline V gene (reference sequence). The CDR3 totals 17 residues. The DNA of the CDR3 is TGTGCCAGTAGTATAGATTCGGCGGGGGGACTTTACAATGAGCAGTTCTTC. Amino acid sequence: CASSIDSAGGLYNEQFF.

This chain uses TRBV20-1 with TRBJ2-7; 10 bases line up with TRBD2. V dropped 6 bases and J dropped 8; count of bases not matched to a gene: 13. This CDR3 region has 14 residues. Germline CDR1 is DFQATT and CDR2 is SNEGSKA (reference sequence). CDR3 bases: TGCAGTGCGGGGGGGACTAGCGATCCCCACAAGCAGTACTTC. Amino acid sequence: CSAGGTSDPHKQYF.

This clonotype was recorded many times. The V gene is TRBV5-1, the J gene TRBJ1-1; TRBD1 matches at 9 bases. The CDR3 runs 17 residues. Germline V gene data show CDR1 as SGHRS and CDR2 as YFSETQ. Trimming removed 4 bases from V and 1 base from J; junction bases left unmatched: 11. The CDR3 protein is CASSRIPGQGGNTEAFF. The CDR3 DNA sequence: TGCGCCAGCAGCAGAATACCGGGACAGGGCGGGAACACTGAAGCTTTCTTT.

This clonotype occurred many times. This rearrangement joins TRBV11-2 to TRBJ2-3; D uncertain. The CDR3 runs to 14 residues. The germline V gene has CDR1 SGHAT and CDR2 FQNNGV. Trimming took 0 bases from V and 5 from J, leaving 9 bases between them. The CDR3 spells CASSLDRLVDTQYF. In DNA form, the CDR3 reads TGTGCCAGCAGCTTAGATCGACTTGTAGATACGCAGTATTTT.

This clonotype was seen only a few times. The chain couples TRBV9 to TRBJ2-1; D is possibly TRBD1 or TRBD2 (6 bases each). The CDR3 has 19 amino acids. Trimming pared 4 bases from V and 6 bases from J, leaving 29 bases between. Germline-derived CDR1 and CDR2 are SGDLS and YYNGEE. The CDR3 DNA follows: TGTGCCAGCAGCCCATCGACAGGAGGGGGATTCGGGCCTTCCAATGAGCAGTTCTTC. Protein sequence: CASSPSTGGGFGPSNEQFF.